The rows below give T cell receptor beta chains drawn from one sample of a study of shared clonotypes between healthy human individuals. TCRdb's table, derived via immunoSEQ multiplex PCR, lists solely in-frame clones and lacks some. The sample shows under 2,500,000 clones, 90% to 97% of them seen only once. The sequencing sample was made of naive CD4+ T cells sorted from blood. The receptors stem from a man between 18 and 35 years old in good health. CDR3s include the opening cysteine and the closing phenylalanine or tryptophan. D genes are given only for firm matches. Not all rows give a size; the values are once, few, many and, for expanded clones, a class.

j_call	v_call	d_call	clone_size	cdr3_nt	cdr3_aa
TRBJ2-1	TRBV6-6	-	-	TGTGCCAGCAGTTACCTACTGTCCTACAATGAGCAGTTCTTC	CASSYLLSYNEQFF
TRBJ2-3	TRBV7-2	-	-	TGTGCCAGCAGCTTCGTACAGCCGTCTAGCACAGATACGCAGTATTTT	CASSFVQPSSTDTQYF
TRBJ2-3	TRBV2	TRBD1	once	TGTGCCAGCAGTGAGGACAGGGGATTGGATACGCAGTATTTT	CASSEDRGLDTQYF
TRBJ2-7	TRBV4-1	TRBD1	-	TGCGCCAGCAGCCAGGCCGGGACAGGGCGGTACGAGCAGTACTTC	CASSQAGTGRYEQYF
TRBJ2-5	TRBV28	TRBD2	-	TGTGCCAGCAGTCGGAGCGGAGCGGGGGAGACCCAGTACTTC	CASSRSGAGETQYF
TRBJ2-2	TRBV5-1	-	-	TGCGCCAGCAGCTTGATGGCGCTTGGCCCCCTTAACACCGGGGAGCTGTTTTTT	CASSLMALGPLNTGELFF
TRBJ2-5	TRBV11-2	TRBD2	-	TGTGCCAGCAGCTTCGGACTAGCGGGGCCCCCGACCCAGTACTTC	CASSFGLAGPPTQYF
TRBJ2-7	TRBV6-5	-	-	TGTGCCAGCACCAATTTCAGGGGCGGGACGAACGAGCAGTACTTC	CASTNFRGGTNEQYF
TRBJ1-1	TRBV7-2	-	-	TGTGCCAGCAGCTTAGCGGAAGGTTCTTGGGCTTTCTTT	CASSLAEGSWAFF
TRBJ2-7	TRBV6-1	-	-	TGTGCCAGCAGCGCAACGGGCTCCTACGAGCAGTACTTC	CASSATGSYEQYF
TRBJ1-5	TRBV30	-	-	TGTGCCTGGAGTGTTAACAGCAATCAGCCCCAGCATTTT	CAWSVNSNQPQHF
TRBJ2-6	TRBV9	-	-	TGTGCCAGCAGCGTTTCATCAGAGGGTGCTGGGGCCAACGTCCTGACTTTC	CASSVSSEGAGANVLTF
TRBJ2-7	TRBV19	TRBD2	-	TGTGCCAGTAGGCAAGGGACTAGCGGATCCTACGAGCAGTACTTC	CASRQGTSGSYEQYF
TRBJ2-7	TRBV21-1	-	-	TGTGCCAGCAGCAGACGGGACAAACTCTACGAGCAGTACTTC	CASSRRDKLYEQYF
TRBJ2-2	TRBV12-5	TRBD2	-	TGTGCTAGTGGTTTGGTTTTAGCGGGGGTGACCGGGGAGCTGTTTTTT	CASGLVLAGVTGELFF
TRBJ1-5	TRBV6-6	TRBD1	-	TGTGCCAGCAGTTTACAGGGGAGCGGCAATCAGCCCCAGCATTTT	CASSLQGSGNQPQHF
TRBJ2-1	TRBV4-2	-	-	TGTGCCAGCAGCCAAGATACTGGATTTTCTTTCGGGCAGTTCTTC	CASSQDTGFSFGQFF
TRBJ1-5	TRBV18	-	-	TGTGCCAGCTCACCGGGGGAGACAGAACATAGCAATCAGCCCCAGCATTTT	CASSPGETEHSNQPQHF
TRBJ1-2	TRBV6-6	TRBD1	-	TGTGCCAGCAGTAGGGGGCAGGGAGATGGCTACACCTTC	CASSRGQGDGYTF
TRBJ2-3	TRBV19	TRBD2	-	TGTGCCAGTAGTATTTCTAGCGGGAGGGATACGCAGTATTTT	CASSISSGRDTQYF
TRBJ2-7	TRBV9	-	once	TGTGCCAGCAGCGTAGACGGGATGAGCTCCTACGAGCAGTACTTC	CASSVDGMSSYEQYF
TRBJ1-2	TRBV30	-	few	TGTGCCTGGGGGAGGGACCCCGGCTACACCTTC	CAWGRDPGYTF
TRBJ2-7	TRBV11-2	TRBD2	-	TGTGCCAGCAGCTTAAGACCTCCGGGACTAGCGGCGAGAGAGCAGTACTTC	CASSLRPPGLAAREQYF
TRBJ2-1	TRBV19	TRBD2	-	TGTGCCAGTACGACTAGCGGGAGGGCCAATGAGCAGTTCTTC	CASTTSGRANEQFF
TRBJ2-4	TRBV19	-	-	TGTGCCAGTAGTGGGGGGAAACAGTTGGCCAAAAACATTCAGTACTTC	CASSGGKQLAKNIQYF
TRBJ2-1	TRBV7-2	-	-	TGTGCCAGCAGCTGGCAGGGAAGCTACAATGAGCAGTTCTTC	CASSWQGSYNEQFF
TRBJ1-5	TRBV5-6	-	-	TGTGCCAGCAGCGACCTGGGGAGCTCGTTGCCCCAGCATTTT	CASSDLGSSLPQHF
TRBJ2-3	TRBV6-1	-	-	TGTGCCAGCAGTGACAGGCCGCAAAGCACAGATACGCAGTATTTT	CASSDRPQSTDTQYF
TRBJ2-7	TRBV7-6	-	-	TGTGCCAGCAGAGGATGGGACTCCTACGAGCAGTACTTC	CASRGWDSYEQYF
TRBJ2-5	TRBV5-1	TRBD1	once	TGCGCCAGCAGCCCCTCCGGGACAGGGGCATCGGCCCAGTACTTC	CASSPSGTGASAQYF
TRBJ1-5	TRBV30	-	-	TGTGCCTGGAGTGGGGGCAATCAGCCCCAGCATTTT	CAWSGGNQPQHF
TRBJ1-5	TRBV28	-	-	TGTGCCAGCAGTTTAAGTCAGCCCCAGCATTTT	CASSLSQPQHF
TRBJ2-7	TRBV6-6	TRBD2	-	TGTGCCAGCAGTTACGGGTCTAGCGGGAGCTCCTACGAGCAGTACTTC	CASSYGSSGSSYEQYF
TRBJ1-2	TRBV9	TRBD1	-	TGTGCCAGCAGCGGGGACAGGGGAAAGAACTATGGCTACACCTTC	CASSGDRGKNYGYTF
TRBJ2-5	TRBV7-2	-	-	TGTGCCAGCAGCCAGCCGGGGGAGACCCAGTACTTC	CASSQPGETQYF
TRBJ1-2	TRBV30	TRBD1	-	TGTGCCTGGAGGGCAACAGGGGGATATGGCTACACCTTC	CAWRATGGYGYTF
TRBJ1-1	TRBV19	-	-	TGTGCCAGTACCCTGGGGACAAATTTGAACACTGAAGCTTTCTTT	CASTLGTNLNTEAFF
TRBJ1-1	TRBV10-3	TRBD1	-	TGTGCCATCAGCCCGAGACAGGGTTACGGTGAAGCTTTCTTT	CAISPRQGYGEAFF